The rows below give T cell receptor beta chains drawn from one sample of a study of blood T cell repertoires in COVID-19. Libraries were prepared by immunoSEQ multiplex PCR; TCRdb keeps only in-frame clonotypes and omits some of them. Among about 83,000 clones, approximately 86% were seen once, and the ten largest hold around 7.3%. The sample was peripheral blood. Receptors originate from a man older than 75 with active or convalescent COVID-19. The CDR3 runs from the conserved cysteine through the conserved F or W. Each record gives: V gene, CDR3 protein.

TRBV28 CASSYTSGGGNNEQFF
TRBV7-3 CASSLTAGLAGGPSNTGELFF
TRBV5-8 CASSSTSGGQETQYF
TRBV5-1 CASSRGDSADEQFF
TRBV2 CASSEPGRAWGNTIYF
TRBV15 CATSTRTGDGYTF
TRBV18 CASSLMNTEAFF
TRBV6-6 CASIRPGFKREKLFF
TRBV5-1 CASSLAERGRAFF
TRBV2 CASRLARMNTEAFF
TRBV5-6 CASSLAGTGPRFFTEAFF
TRBV24-1 CATSDLSGGYNEQFF
TRBV10-2 CASGQLGDSLYNEQFF
TRBV30 CAWTFGRTSGSVYNEQFF
TRBV19 CASSLDRGQETQYF
TRBV21-1 CASSRRGSYGYTF
TRBV5-6 CASSFGPTDTQYF
TRBV7-3 CASSLGAGWDEQFF
TRBV7-9 CASSSGLAGAVTGELFF
TRBV4-1 CASSQDRDTGRYNQPQHF
TRBV5-1 CASSLAPDRADYGYTF
TRBV3-1/TRBV3-2 CASSRGIYEKLFF
TRBV5-6 CASSLGTVSGETQYF
TRBV5-8 CASSLTSSGELFF
TRBV25-1 CASSGPGSYQPQHF
TRBV6-2/TRBV6-3 CASSYGGGSNTEAFF
TRBV10-3 CAISDATGEETQYF
TRBV5-1 CASSLATGANYGYTF
TRBV2 CASSPRLAGVETQYF
TRBV13 CASSFRGNEQFF
TRBV10-1 CASSEARNTEAFF
TRBV5-1 CASSSGGDTEAFF
TRBV3-1/TRBV3-2 CASSQGGVGYTF
TRBV29-1 CSGNRGNNEQFF
TRBV24-1 CATSGDRGSLAQYF
TRBV6-4 CARHPGLAEETQYF
TRBV15 CATSRGLTGRDTQYF
TRBV19 CASSHGQGRRGTEAFF
TRBV19 CASSGLGDLIFDEQFF
TRBV28 CASRYPGQGNTGELFF
TRBV6-5 CASSKTGRGTEAFF
TRBV11-3 CASSLETGGRETQYF
TRBV7-3 CASSPLGTGAYNEQFF
TRBV19 CASNRVRNEKLFF
TRBV7-2 CASSSTLTGSTYGYTF
TRBV5-4 CASSSGPSGNQPQHF